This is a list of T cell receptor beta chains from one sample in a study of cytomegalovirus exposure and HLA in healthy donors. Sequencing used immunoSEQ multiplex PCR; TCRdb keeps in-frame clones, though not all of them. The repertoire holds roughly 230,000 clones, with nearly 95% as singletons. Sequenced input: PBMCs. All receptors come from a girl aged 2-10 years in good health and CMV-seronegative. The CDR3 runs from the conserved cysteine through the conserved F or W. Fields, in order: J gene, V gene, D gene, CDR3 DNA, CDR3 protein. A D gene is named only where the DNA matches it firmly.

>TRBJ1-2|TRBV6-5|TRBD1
TGTGCCAGCAGTTACTCGACAGGGGGGTTGTTTGGCTACACCTTC
CASSYSTGGLFGYTF
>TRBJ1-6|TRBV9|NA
TGTGCCAGCAGCGTAGGTATCCAGACAACACCCCTCCACTTT
CASSVGIQTTPLHF
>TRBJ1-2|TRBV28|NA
TGTGCCAGCAGTTTATTAGGGGAAGGCTACACCTTC
CASSLLGEGYTF
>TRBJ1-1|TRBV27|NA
TGTGCCAGCAGTAGGGGCGGCCTTAAGGCTGAAGCTTTCTTT
CASSRGGLKAEAFF
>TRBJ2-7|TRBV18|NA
TGTGCCAGCTCACCAAGGGACTCTTCCTACGAGCAGTACTTC
CASSPRDSSYEQYF
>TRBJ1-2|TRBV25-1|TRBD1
TGTGCCAGCAGTGAGGGACAGGGGGGCTACACCTTC
CASSEGQGGYTF
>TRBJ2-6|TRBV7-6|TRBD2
TGTGCCAGCAGCTTAGAGGCGGGGGAGTCTGGGGCCAACGTCCTGACTTTC
CASSLEAGESGANVLTF
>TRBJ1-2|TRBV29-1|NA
TGCAGCGTTGTCTTCGCTCAGGGGAATTCCTATGGCTACACCTTC
CSVVFAQGNSYGYTF
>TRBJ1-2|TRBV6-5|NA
TGTGCCAGCAGGAGACAGTCCTACTATGGCTACACCTTC
CASRRQSYYGYTF
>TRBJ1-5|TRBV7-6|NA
TGTGCCAGCAGCTTAGGAGGAACAGGGCATCAGCCCCAGCATTTT
CASSLGGTGHQPQHF
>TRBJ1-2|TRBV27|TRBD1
TGTGCCAGCAGTCTAGTGGGACAGGGCCGGGGTTCTTATGGCTACACCTTC
CASSLVGQGRGSYGYTF
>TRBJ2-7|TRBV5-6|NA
TGTGCCAGCAGCTTGTTAGGGGGTCTCTACGAGCAGTACTTC
CASSLLGGLYEQYF
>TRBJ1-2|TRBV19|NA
TGTCCGGAGTGGCCAGGCCTTCGCGGAGGCCCTAACTATGGCTACACCTTC
CPEWPGLRGGPNYGYTF
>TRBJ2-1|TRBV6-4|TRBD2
TGTGCCAGCAGTGACAGGGGGACTAGCCGGATGGAGCAGTTCTTC
CASSDRGTSRMEQFF
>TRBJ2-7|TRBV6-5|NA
TGTGCCAGCAGTTACGTAAGTGGCAGGAACTACGAGCAGTACTTC
CASSYVSGRNYEQYF
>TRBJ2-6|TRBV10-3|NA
TGTGCCATCAGTGAGTCTAAGGTTCCGGGAACCTCTGGGGCCAACGTCCTGACTTTC
CAISESKVPGTSGANVLTF
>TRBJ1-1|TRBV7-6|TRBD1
TGTGCCAGCAGCCCCAGGGGGGCGGGTGAAGCTTTCTTT
CASSPRGAGEAFF
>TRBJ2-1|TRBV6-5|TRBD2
TGTGCCAGCACTCTAGCGGGGGCGAATGAGCAGTTCTTC
CASTLAGANEQFF
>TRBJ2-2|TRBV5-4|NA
TGTGCCAGCACGCGACGAGGACTCTCCCAATACACCGGGGAGCTGTTTTTT
CASTRRGLSQYTGELFF
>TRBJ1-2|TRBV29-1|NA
TGCAGCGTTGAGGACAGCTCCTATGGCTACACCTTC
CSVEDSSYGYTF
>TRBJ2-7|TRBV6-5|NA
TGTGCCAGCACCCCGGAAACCGGCGGGGCTAGCTTGTACTTC
CASTPETGGASLYF
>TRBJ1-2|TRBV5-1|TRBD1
TGCGCCAGCAGCATCCTACAGGGGTCCGGAGGCTACACCTTC
CASSILQGSGGYTF